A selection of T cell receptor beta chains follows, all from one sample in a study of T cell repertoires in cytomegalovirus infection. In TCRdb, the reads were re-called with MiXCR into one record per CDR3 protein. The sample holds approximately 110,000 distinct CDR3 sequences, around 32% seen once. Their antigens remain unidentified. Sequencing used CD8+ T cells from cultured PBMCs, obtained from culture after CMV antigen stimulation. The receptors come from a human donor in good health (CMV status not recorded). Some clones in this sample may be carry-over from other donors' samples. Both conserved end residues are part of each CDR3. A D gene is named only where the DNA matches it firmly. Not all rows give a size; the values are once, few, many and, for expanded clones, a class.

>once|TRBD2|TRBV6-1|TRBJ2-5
TGTGCCAGCAGTGAATTCGCCCCGGGACTAGCGATCACTCTAGAGACCCAGTACTTC
CASSEFAPGLAITLETQYF
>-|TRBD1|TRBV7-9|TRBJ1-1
TGTGCCAGCACAAAACCATACGGACAGGGGAAATCGGGCACTGAAGCTTTCTTT
CASTKPYGQGKSGTEAFF
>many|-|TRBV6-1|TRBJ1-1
TGTGCCAGCACCAGTCAGACAGTGAACACTGAAGCTTTCTTT
CASTSQTVNTEAFF
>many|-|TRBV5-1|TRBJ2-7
TGCGCCAGCAGCTTCGGAAGAGGGGCCTACGAGCAGTACTTC
CASSFGRGAYEQYF
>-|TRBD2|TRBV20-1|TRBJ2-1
TGCAGTGCTAGCGGACTAGCGGGGGGAATCTACAATGAGCAGTTCTTC
CSASGLAGGIYNEQFF
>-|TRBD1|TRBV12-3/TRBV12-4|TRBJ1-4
TGTGCCAGTACTTTCCGGGACAGCAATGAAAAACTGTTTTTT
CASTFRDSNEKLFF
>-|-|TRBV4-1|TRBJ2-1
TGCGCCAGCAGCCAAGTCAAACAGGGCTCCTACAATGAGCAGTTCTTC
CASSQVKQGSYNEQFF
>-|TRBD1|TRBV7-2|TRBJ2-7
TGTGCCAGCAGCCCGGACAGGGCCCACTACGAGCAGTACTTC
CASSPDRAHYEQYF
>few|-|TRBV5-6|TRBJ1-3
TGTGCCAGCAGCCGCGGGGGGGGGCGCTACTCTGGAAACACCATATATTTT
CASSRGGGRYSGNTIYF
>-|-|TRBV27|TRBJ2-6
TGTGCCAGCAGTTTAAAGTCCCTTGTCGCAGGGGAAGGGGCCAACGTCCTGACTTTC
CASSLKSLVAGEGANVLTF
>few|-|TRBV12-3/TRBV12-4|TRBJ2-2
TGTGCCAGCAGTAACACCGGGGAGCTGTTTTTT
CASSNTGELFF
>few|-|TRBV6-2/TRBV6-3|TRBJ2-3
TGTGCCAGCAGCCCCCGGACAGCCTGGGGCACAGATACGCAGTATTTT
CASSPRTAWGTDTQYF